The rows below give T cell receptor beta chains drawn from one sample of a study of CXCR3-negative and CXCR3-positive naive CD8 T cells. TCRdb reprocessed the 5' RACE reads and keeps a single row for each CDR3 protein, giving no DNA. Seen in this sample are some 140,000 distinct CDR3 sequences; the ten most common clones hold around 0.44%. Sequences were obtained from naive CXCR3+ CD8+ T cells from blood. The receptors stem from a human donor in good health. Some clones in this sample may be carry-over from other donors' samples. Each CDR3 is given with its conserved first and last residue.

cdr3_length j_call v_call cdr3_aa
14 TRBJ2-7 TRBV7-9 CASSLDVSEFPGYF
13 TRBJ1-1 TRBV7-9 CASANPRNTEAFF
15 TRBJ1-3 TRBV2 CASEDRSISGNTIYF
13 TRBJ1-6 TRBV29-1 CSAWTGDNSPLHF
16 TRBJ2-5 TRBV7-9 CASSSTAGGIQETQYF
13 TRBJ2-7 TRBV5-1 CASSWTGGNEQYF
15 TRBJ2-1 TRBV5-1 CASSLEAGGPNEQFF
12 TRBJ1-4 TRBV29-1 CSVGLPREKLFF
13 TRBJ2-2 TRBV6-5 CASSGGPAGELFF
15 TRBJ2-5 TRBV7-7 CASSLARGFEETQYF
15 TRBJ2-7 TRBV11-3 CASSLTGTEDYEQYF